Each of the 26 T cell receptor beta chains below was sequenced from the same sample in a study of blood T cell repertoires in COVID-19. Sequencing was performed with immunoSEQ multiplex PCR; in TCRdb, only in-frame clones are kept and a portion is missing. The table includes more than 20,000 clones, roughly 82% detected once. The sequenced material came from peripheral blood. All receptors come from a human donor with active COVID-19. The donor label of this sample is uncertain.

The V call is TRBV19, the J call TRBJ1-6; TRBD1 aligns across 8 bases. V shed 6 bases and J 7 bases; nucleotides not matched to a gene: 11. This CDR3 is built from 16 residues. CDR1 is LNHDA, CDR2 SQIVND, per germline (reference sequence). CDR3 loop: CASSSMGTGSNSPLHF. The CDR3 bases are TGTGCCAGTAGCTCTATGGGGACAGGCTCGAATTCACCCCTCCACTTT. Full variable domain (missing parts from reference TRBV19 and TRBJ1-6): DGGITQSPKYLFRKEGQNVTLSCEQNLNHDAMYWYRQDPGQGLRLIYYSQIVNDFQKGDIAEGYSVSREKKESFPLTVTSAQKNPTAFYLCASSSMGTGSNSPLHFGNGTRLTVT.

The V gene is TRBV12-5, the J gene TRBJ1-1; TRBD1 might be the D (6 bases). CDR1 is LGHNT, CDR2 FRNRAP, per germline. V lost 3 bases and J 2 bases, leaving 25 bases between the germline ends. The length of the CDR3 is 19 residues. This CDR3 reads CASGFPDGQLRQNNTEAFF. The CDR3 DNA reads as TGTGCTAGTGGTTTTCCTGACGGACAGTTACGTCAGAATAACACTGAAGCTTTCTTT.

The rearrangement links TRBV20-1 to TRBJ1-4, with TRBD1 matching over 10 bases. The V gene's germline CDR1 is DFQATT and CDR2 SNEGSKA (reference sequence). This CDR3 region has 17 residues. V gave up 3 bases and J gave up 1 base; unmatched junction bases: 8. CDR3 protein: CSASRTGGRKTNEKLFF. The CDR3 bases are TGCAGTGCTAGTAGGACAGGGGGAAGGAAAACTAATGAAAAACTGTTTTTT.

The gene calls are TRBV28 and TRBJ2-3; 11 positions agree with TRBD1. Germline V gene lookup returns CDR1 MDHEN and CDR2 SYDVKM. The V and J ends lost 8 bases and 3 bases, in that order; junction bases with no gene match: 4. The CDR3 sequence is 14 residues long. CDR3 sequence: CASGGQGGTDTQYF. CDR3 sequence (DNA): TGTGCCAGCGGGGGACAGGGGGGGACAGATACGCAGTATTTT.

This rearrangement joins TRBV15 to TRBJ2-2, with D unclear. Germline V CDR1 and CDR2: LNHNV, YYDKDF (reference sequence). Trimming removed 4 bases from V and 1 base from J, with 10 bases in between. This CDR3 spans 15 amino acids. The CDR3, as DNA: TGTGCCACCAGCAATGGGCGCCTGAACACCGGGGAGCTGTTTTTT. Residues: CATSNGRLNTGELFF.

The chain combines TRBV20-1 with TRBJ2-4; D unclear. In germline, CDR1 is DFQATT, CDR2 SNEGSKA (reference sequence). V lost 3 bases, J lost 3 bases, and 3 bases lay in between. This CDR3 is built from 11 residues. CDR3 residues: CSASRKNIQYF. DNA of the CDR3: TGCAGTGCTAGTCGCAAAAACATTCAGTACTTC.

This chain connects TRBV12-3 or TRBV12-4 to TRBJ1-2; 8 nucleotides match TRBD1. CDR3 size: 13 residues. J was trimmed by 8 bases and V by 7 bases; bases with no gene match: 9. This CDR3 is CASTQGQGWGYTF. The CDR3 DNA sequence: TGTGCCAGCACCCAAGGACAGGGTTGGGGCTACACCTTC.

Of note for this clone: A junction end diverges from the germline sequence, so it may reflect a read error. The rearrangement links TRBV19 to TRBJ1-2; no clear D. CDR1 is LNHDA and CDR2 is SQIVND in the germline V gene (reference sequence). There are 14 residues in the CDR3. The CDR3 DNA is TGTGCCAGTGGTATTGGGCAGGCTAACTATGGCTACACCTTC. Translated: CASGIGQANYGYTF.

The V gene is TRBV4-2, the J gene TRBJ2-7; 8 nucleotides match TRBD2. The V segment lost 5 bases and the J segment 0 bases; nucleotides outside the gene matches: 9. Germline V gene sequence: CDR1 LGHNA, CDR2 YNFKEQ. This CDR3 is 16 amino acids long. This CDR3 is CASSKTGTSASYEQYF. DNA of the CDR3: TGTGCCAGCAGCAAGACTGGGACTAGTGCCTCCTACGAGCAGTACTTC.

V gene TRBV7-5 combines with J gene TRBJ1-2; TRBD1 reflects the table's D call only, with no check against the DNA. TRBV7-5 is a known pseudogene. This CDR3 is built from 13 residues. The CDR3 DNA sequence: TGTGCCAGAAGCTTAGTGTGGGGCTCGGGCTACACCTTC. This gives the protein CARSLVWGSGYTF.

This sequence joins TRBV5-5 and TRBJ2-6; TRBD1 agrees at 11 bases. Germline V lookup: CDR1 SGHKS, CDR2 YYEKEE (reference sequence). CDR3 length equals 17 residues. V lost 4 bases to trimming and J lost 4 bases; unmatched junction nucleotides: 7. DNA of the CDR3: TGTGCCAGCAGCCGTGGACAGGGGGCGCAAGGGGCCAACGTCCTGACTTTC. It yields the protein CASSRGQGAQGANVLTF.

V and J are TRBV29-1 and TRBJ1-2; 8 bases map to TRBD1. The junction had 12 bases not matched to a gene; V was cut back by 2 bases and J by 4 bases. The CDR3 is 16 amino acids. The germline V gene has CDR1 SQVTM and CDR2 ANQGSEA. CDR3 DNA: TGCAGCGTTGAACCTCCTCCGGGACAGGAGTCCTATGGCTACACCTTC. Translated, it gives CSVEPPPGQESYGYTF.

The gene calls are TRBV7-8 and TRBJ2-7; TRBD2 matches 7 bases. J lost 0 bases, V lost 1 base, and 6 bases had no gene match. The CDR3 length is 16 residues. Per the germline V gene, CDR1 is SGHVS and CDR2 is FQNEAQ. The CDR3 protein is CASSLGGGGLSYEQYF. CDR3 DNA sequence: TGTGCCAGCAGCTTAGGGGGCGGGGGACTCTCCTACGAGCAGTACTTC.

This clone was seen a few times. The chain uses TRBV7-9 and TRBJ2-7; a weak D match, TRBD2 (6 bases). There are 16 residues in the CDR3. The V and J ends lost 4 bases and 2 bases respectively, with 18 bases between them. The germline gives CDR1 SEHNR, CDR2 FQNEAQ (reference sequence). DNA of the CDR3: TGTGCCAGCAGCTCCCCAGGCGGGGAAAGAACCTACGAGCAGTACTTC. Amino acids: CASSSPGGERTYEQYF.

This sequence joins TRBV3-1 (or the pseudogene TRBV3-2) and TRBJ2-2, with 7 bases matching TRBD1. CDR3 length: 14 amino acids. With V trimmed by 0 bases and J by 5 bases, 0 bases remained unmatched. The germline gives CDR1 LGHDT, CDR2 YNNKEL (reference sequence). CDR3 sequence: CASSQEDRTGELFF. Here the CDR3 DNA reads TGTGCCAGCAGCCAAGAGGACAGGACCGGGGAGCTGTTTTTT.

This rearrangement joins TRBV7-9 to TRBJ1-2, with TRBD1 matching 9 bases. This CDR3 contains 15 residues. Germline assignment: CDR1 SEHNR and CDR2 FQNEAQ (reference sequence). Trimming removed 5 bases from V and 5 bases from J; junction bases left unmatched: 9. The CDR3 sequence is CASSTRTGEEYGYTF. DNA for the CDR3: TGTGCCAGCAGCACCCGGACAGGGGAGGAATATGGCTACACCTTC.

This chain uses TRBV4-2 with TRBJ2-7; 7 positions agree with TRBD1. Germline assignment: CDR1 LGHNA and CDR2 YNFKEQ. The J segment lost 3 bases and the V segment lost 0 bases, leaving 5 bases of the junction unmatched. The CDR3 extends over 15 amino acids. The CDR3 loop is CASSQDRGGLYEQYF. The CDR3 coding sequence is TGTGCCAGCAGCCAAGATCGAGGGGGCCTCTACGAGCAGTACTTC.

There are a few counts of this clone. The rearrangement uses TRBV19 and TRBJ2-1; 10 bases are shared with TRBD1. The V gene's germline CDR1 is LNHDA and CDR2 SQIVND (reference sequence). Germline trimming cut 10 bases from V and 4 bases from J; bases unmatched to any gene: 10. CDR3 length equals 15 residues. The CDR3 bases are TGTGCCACCGGAAATTGGGACAGGGGATACAATGAGCAGTTCTTC. Protein product: CATGNWDRGYNEQFF. Using reference TRBV19 and TRBJ2-1 for the parts outside the CDR3, the full variable domain is DGGITQSPKYLFRKEGQNVTLSCEQNLNHDAMYWYRQDPGQGLRLIYYSQIVNDFQKGDIAEGYSVSREKKESFPLTVTSAQKNPTAFYLCATGNWDRGYNEQFFGPGTRLTVL.

V gene TRBV7-2 combines with J gene TRBJ2-7; no clear D. V was trimmed by 0 bases and J by 0 bases, leaving 9 bases between them. Per the germline V gene, CDR1 is SGHTA and CDR2 is FQGNSA. CDR3 length: 15 residues. Here the CDR3 DNA reads TGTGCCAGCAGCTTAGCCGGTTCAGGCTCCTACGAGCAGTACTTC. It translates to CASSLAGSGSYEQYF.

The gene calls are TRBV10-3 and TRBJ2-7; D is possibly TRBD1 (6 bases). V lost 4 bases, J lost 6 bases, and 16 bases lay in between. Germline lookup yields CDR1 ENHRY and CDR2 SYGVKD. There are 14 residues in the CDR3. The CDR3 DNA sequence: TGTGCCATCAGTGTCAGGCAGGGGCCCAGCGAGCAGTACTTC. Protein: CAISVRQGPSEQYF.

The chain recombines TRBV4-2 with TRBJ1-2, with 7 bases aligning to TRBD1. In germline, CDR1 is LGHNA, CDR2 YNFKEQ. The CDR3 has 16 amino acids. V shed 3 bases, J shed 4 bases, and the junction held 11 bases outside the gene matches. Here the CDR3 DNA reads TGTGCCAGCAGCCAGCCCGGACAGGAGTCACCCTATGGCTACACCTTC. Amino acid sequence: CASSQPGQESPYGYTF.

The chain combines TRBV5-1 with TRBJ2-7; TRBD2 matches 11 bases. The junction had 0 bases not matched to a gene; V was cut back by 2 bases and J by 2 bases. This CDR3 has 14 amino acids. CDR1 and CDR2 from the germline V gene are SGHRS and YFSETQ. This CDR3 is CASSFSGRAYEQYF. CDR3 nucleotides: TGCGCCAGCAGCTTTAGCGGGAGGGCCTACGAGCAGTACTTC.

This chain joins TRBV30 and TRBJ2-7; D unclear. The CDR3 consists of 11 residues. Germline V gene sequence: CDR1 GTSNPN, CDR2 SVGIG (reference sequence). V was pared by 8 bases and J by 2 bases, with 10 bases between. Written as DNA, the CDR3 is TGTGCCCCCAGGTTTACCTACGAGCAGTACTTC. Its translation: CAPRFTYEQYF.

This clone occurred a few times. The chain has TRBV5-1 and TRBJ2-7; tentatively, D is TRBD1 (6 bases). Germline values: CDR1 SGHRS, CDR2 YFSETQ. The CDR3 runs to 15 residues. The ends were cut back, 0 bases at V and 0 bases at J, with 10 bases in the middle. The CDR3 here is CASSLDGRGSYEQYF. The CDR3, as DNA: TGCGCCAGCAGCTTGGACGGCAGGGGCTCCTACGAGCAGTACTTC.

The V gene is TRBV11-3, the J gene TRBJ2-7, with D perhaps matching TRBD2 (6 bases). The CDR3 has 14 residues. Germline V gives CDR1 SGHNT, CDR2 YENEEA. The ends were cut back, 5 bases at V and 0 bases at J, with 11 bases in the middle. The CDR3, as DNA: TGTGCCAGCAGCCGTGGGGGGAGCTCCTACGAGCAGTACTTC. Translating gives CASSRGGSSYEQYF.

The CDR3 here is CASSLARGTGELFF. CDR3 DNA sequence: TGTGCCAGCAGCTTAGCTAGGGGGACCGGGGAGCTGTTTTTT. The chain recombines TRBV11-2 with TRBJ2-2; D is possibly TRBD1 (6 bases). From germline, CDR1 is SGHAT and CDR2 FQNNGV. This CDR3 comprises 14 residues. V gave up 1 base and J gave up 5 bases, with 8 bases separating them.